This entry describes one T cell receptor (beta chain). The antigen is undetermined. This entry comes from a study of T cell clones after liver transplantation. Background on the study: Tolerant meant at least one year fully off immunosuppression without liver enzymes above twice normal. Study-wide findings and caveats: Graft donor-reactive T cells may have migrated into the graft rather than being deleted.

TCRdb's table, derived via immunoSEQ multiplex PCR, lists solely in-frame clones and lacks some. The sample lists 16,000 or so clones; roughly nine tenths were seen once. The germline V gene has CDR1 SGHRS and CDR2 YFSETQ. This CDR3 contains 18 residues. V shed 4 bases and J 4 bases; nucleotides not matched to a gene: 14. The rearrangement uses TRBV5-1 and TRBJ2-1; the match to TRBD2 covers 10 bases. This material consisted of CD8+ T cells from blood, taken approximately 3.5 years after liver transplant. The receptor comes from a human patient who received a liver transplant. Some T cells may be supplied by the graft donor. The CDR3 is CASSKLYVRTSGYNEQFF. CDR3 bases: TGCGCCAGCAGCAAACTCTACGTACGGACTAGCGGATACAATGAGCAGTTCTTC.